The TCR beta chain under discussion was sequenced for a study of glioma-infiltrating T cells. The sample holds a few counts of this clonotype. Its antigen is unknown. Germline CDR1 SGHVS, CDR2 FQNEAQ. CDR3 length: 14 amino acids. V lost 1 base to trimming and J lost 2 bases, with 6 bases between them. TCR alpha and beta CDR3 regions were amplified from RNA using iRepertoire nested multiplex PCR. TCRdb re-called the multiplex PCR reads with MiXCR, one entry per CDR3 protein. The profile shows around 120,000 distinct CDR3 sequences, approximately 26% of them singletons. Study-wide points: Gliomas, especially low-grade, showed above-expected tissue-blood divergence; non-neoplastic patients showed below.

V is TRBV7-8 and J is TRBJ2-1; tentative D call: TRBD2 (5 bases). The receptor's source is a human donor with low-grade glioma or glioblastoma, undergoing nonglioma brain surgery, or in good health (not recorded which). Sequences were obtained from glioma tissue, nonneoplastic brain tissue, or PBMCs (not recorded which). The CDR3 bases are TGTGCCAGCAGCTTAGGAGGGACCTACAATGAGCAGTTCTTC. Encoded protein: CASSLGGTYNEQFF.